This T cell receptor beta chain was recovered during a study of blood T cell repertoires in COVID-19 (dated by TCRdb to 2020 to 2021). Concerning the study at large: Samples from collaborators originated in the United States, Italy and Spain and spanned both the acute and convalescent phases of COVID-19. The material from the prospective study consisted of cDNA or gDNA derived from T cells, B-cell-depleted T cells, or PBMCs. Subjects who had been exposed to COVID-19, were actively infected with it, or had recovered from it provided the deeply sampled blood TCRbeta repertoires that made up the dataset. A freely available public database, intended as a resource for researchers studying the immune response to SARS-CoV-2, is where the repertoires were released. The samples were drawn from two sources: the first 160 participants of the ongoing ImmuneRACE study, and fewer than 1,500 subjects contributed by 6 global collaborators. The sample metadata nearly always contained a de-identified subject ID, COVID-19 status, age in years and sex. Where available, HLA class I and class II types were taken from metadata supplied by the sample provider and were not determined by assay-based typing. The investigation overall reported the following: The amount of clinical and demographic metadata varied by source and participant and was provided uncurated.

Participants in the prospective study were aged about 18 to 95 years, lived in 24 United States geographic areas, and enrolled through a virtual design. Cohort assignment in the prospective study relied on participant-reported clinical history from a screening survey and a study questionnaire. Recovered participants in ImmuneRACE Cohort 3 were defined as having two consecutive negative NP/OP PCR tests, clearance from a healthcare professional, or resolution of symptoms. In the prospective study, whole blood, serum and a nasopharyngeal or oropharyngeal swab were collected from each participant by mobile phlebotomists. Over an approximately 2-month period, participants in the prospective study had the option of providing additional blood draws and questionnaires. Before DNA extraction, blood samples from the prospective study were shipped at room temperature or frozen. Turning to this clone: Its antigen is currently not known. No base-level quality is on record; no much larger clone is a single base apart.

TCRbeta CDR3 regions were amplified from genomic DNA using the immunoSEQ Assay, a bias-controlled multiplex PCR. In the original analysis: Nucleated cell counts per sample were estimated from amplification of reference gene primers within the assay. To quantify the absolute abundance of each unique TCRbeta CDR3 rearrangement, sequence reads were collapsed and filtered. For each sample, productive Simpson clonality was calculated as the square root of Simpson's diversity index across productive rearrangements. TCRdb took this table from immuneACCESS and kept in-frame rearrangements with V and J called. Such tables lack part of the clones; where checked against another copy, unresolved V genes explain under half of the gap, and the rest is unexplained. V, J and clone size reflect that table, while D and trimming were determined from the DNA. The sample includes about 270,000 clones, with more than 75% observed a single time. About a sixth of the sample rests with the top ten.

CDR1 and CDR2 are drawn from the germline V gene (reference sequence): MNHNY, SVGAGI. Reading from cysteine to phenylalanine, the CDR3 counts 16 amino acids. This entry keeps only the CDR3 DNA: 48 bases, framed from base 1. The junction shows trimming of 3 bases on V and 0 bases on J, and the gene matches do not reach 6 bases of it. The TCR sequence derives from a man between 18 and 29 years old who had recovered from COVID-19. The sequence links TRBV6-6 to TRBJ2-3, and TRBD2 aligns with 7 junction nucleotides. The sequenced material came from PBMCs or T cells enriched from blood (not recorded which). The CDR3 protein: CASSYVRGSSTDTQYF. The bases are TGTGCCAGCAGTTATGTGCGGGGGTCTAGCACAGATACGCAGTATTTT.